The 26 T cell receptor beta chains below all came from one sample that was sequenced in a study of blood T cell repertoires in COVID-19. Produced via immunoSEQ multiplex PCR; TCRdb's table is partial and in-frame only. The sample has 95,000 to 150,000 clones, under 90% seen once. The sample consisted of peripheral blood. These receptors originate from a woman between 65 and 79 years old with acute or convalescent COVID-19.

The rearrangement uses TRBV7-9 and TRBJ2-3; 7 bases map to TRBD2. Germline CDR1 SEHNR, CDR2 FQNEAQ (reference sequence). CDR3 length equals 15 residues. V gave up 3 bases and J gave up 2 bases; unmatched junction bases: 5. For the CDR3, the DNA is TGTGCCAGCAGCTTTACGGGGGGACCCACAGATACGCAGTATTTT. Translated: CASSFTGGPTDTQYF.

This clone was counted a single time. This sequence joins TRBV11-3 and TRBJ2-3; D perhaps matches TRBD2 (5 bases). V was trimmed by 3 bases and J by 1 base, leaving 17 bases between them. The CDR3 sequence is 17 residues long. Germline CDR1 is SGHNT and CDR2 is YENEEA. CDR3: CASSFSIPGLGTDTQYF. The DNA for the CDR3 is TGTGCCAGCAGCTTCTCAATCCCGGGGTTGGGCACAGATACGCAGTATTTT. Supplemented by reference TRBV11-3 and TRBJ2-3, the full variable domain reads EAGVVQSPRYKIIEKKQPVAFWCNPISGHNTLYWYLQNLGQGPELLIRYENEEAVDDSQLPKDRFSAERLKGVDSTLKIQPAELGDSAVYLCASSFSIPGLGTDTQYFGPGTRLTVL.

The chain employs TRBV5-1 and TRBJ2-1; D is possibly TRBD2 (5 bases). Germline CDR1 reads SGHRS; CDR2 reads YFSETQ. V dropped 7 bases and J dropped 7 bases, with 9 bases sitting between them. This CDR3 has 11 amino acids. CDR3 coding DNA: TGCGCCAGCCAAGAGGGAAATGAGCAGTTCTTC. Residues: CASQEGNEQFF.

This chain links TRBV4-2 with TRBJ1-1; no clear D gene. CDR3 length equals 15 residues. The germline V gene has CDR1 LGHNA and CDR2 YNFKEQ. The V and J ends lost 0 bases and 4 bases respectively, with 12 bases between them. The DNA for the CDR3 is TGTGCCAGCAGCCAAGATACTTCGCCCTCCACTGAAGCTTTCTTT. This gives the protein CASSQDTSPSTEAFF.

This clone came up once. V is TRBV5-8 and J is TRBJ2-1, with a tentative D call TRBD2 (7 bases). The CDR3 loop spans 15 amino acids. The germline CDR1 and CDR2 sequences are SGHTS and YDEGEE. Trimming left V 4 bases short and J 8 bases short, with 19 bases between. Here the CDR3 DNA reads TGTGCCAGCAGCCGCCTCGGGGGGCGCTTTGATGAGCAGTTCTTC. Protein product: CASSRLGGRFDEQFF.

This sequence joins TRBV10-3 and TRBJ1-2; weak D call: TRBD1 (5 bases). Trimming stripped 3 bases from V and 3 bases from J, with 8 bases between. Germline V gene sequence: CDR1 ENHRY, CDR2 SYGVKD. This CDR3 has 13 residues. CDR3 sequence reads: CAISERGYYGYTF. CDR3 sequence (DNA): TGTGCCATCAGTGAAAGGGGCTACTATGGCTACACCTTC.

The chain combines TRBV7-9 with TRBJ1-1, with a tentative D call TRBD1 (6 bases). V was clipped by 4 bases and J by 4 bases, with 13 bases between them. Germline assignment: CDR1 SEHNR and CDR2 FQNEAQ (reference sequence). CDR3 length equals 14 residues. The CDR3: CASSSSGQPTEAFF. For the CDR3, the DNA is TGTGCCAGCAGCTCTTCCGGACAGCCCACTGAAGCTTTCTTT.

This clone has just a few counts. The V call is TRBV30, the J call TRBJ1-5, with D possibly being TRBD1 (6 bases). V dropped 5 bases and J dropped 9 bases, with 23 bases sitting between them. CDR3 length: 15 residues. The germline CDR1 and CDR2 sequences are GTSNPN and SVGIG (reference sequence). CDR3 in amino acids: CAWENSGAQNGPQHF. CDR3 in DNA: TGTGCCTGGGAGAATTCAGGGGCGCAAAATGGGCCCCAGCATTTT.

This clone has just a few counts. The chain combines TRBV5-1 with TRBJ1-2; TRBD1 might be the D (6 bases). The CDR3 loop spans 14 amino acids. Germline V gene data show CDR1 as SGHRS and CDR2 as YFSETQ. V lost 1 base and J lost 7, with 14 bases in between. CDR3 sequence: CASSLYGGYRGYTF. DNA of the CDR3: TGCGCCAGCAGCTTGTATGGGGGCTACCGTGGCTACACCTTC.

This sequence joins TRBV7-7 and TRBJ2-1, with TRBD2 identical over 8 bases. Germline loops: CDR1 SSHAT, CDR2 FNYEAQ (reference sequence). V lost 4 bases to trimming and J lost 9 bases; unmatched junction nucleotides: 14. The CDR3 covers 16 residues. CDR3 residues: CASSYGNGGAFSEQFF. In nucleotides, the CDR3 is TGTGCCAGCAGCTATGGGAACGGGGGGGCTTTCAGTGAGCAGTTCTTC.

The genes are TRBV6-1 and TRBJ1-4, with D perhaps TRBD1 (6 bases). The V and J ends lost 3 bases and 5 bases respectively, with 13 bases between them. Germline-derived CDR1 and CDR2 are MNHNS and SASEGT. CDR3 length: 15 residues. This CDR3 reads CASSDGQSLNEKLFF. The CDR3, as DNA: TGTGCCAGCAGTGACGGACAGAGCTTAAATGAAAAACTGTTTTTT.

The chain uses TRBV5-1 and TRBJ2-3; no reliable D call. V was cut by 0 bases and J by 2 bases, with 7 bases left in between. From germline, CDR1 is SGHRS and CDR2 YFSETQ. CDR3 length: 14 residues. CDR3: CASSLGANTDTQYF. CDR3 nucleotides: TGCGCCAGCAGCTTGGGGGCTAACACAGATACGCAGTATTTT.

The chain has TRBV6-2 or TRBV6-3 and TRBJ1-2; 8 bases are shared with TRBD1. The germline CDR1 and CDR2 sequences are MNHEY and SVGEGT. J gave up 5 bases and V 2 bases, and 7 bases lay outside the gene matches. The CDR3 covers 15 residues. This chain's CDR3 is CASSYGQGISYGYTF. The CDR3 DNA is TGTGCCAGCAGTTACGGACAGGGAATATCATATGGCTACACCTTC.

The chain uses TRBV27 and TRBJ2-7; tentatively, D is TRBD2 (5 bases). The CDR3 totals 16 residues. Germline CDR1 MNHEY, CDR2 SMNVEV (reference sequence). Deletions cut 0 bases from V and 0 bases from J, with 12 bases between. The DNA of the CDR3 is TGTGCCAGCAGTTTATCAGGGAGCCTCAGCTCCTACGAGCAGTACTTC. This encodes CASSLSGSLSSYEQYF.

The chain employs TRBV4-1 and TRBJ1-1; maybe TRBD1 (5 bases). Germline CDR1 reads MGHRA; CDR2 reads YSYEKL. This CDR3 contains 13 residues. V lost 1 base, J lost 11 bases, and 14 bases lay in between. The CDR3 protein is CASSQVDMSSAFF. As DNA, the CDR3 is TGCGCCAGCAGCCAAGTGGACATGTCCTCCGCTTTCTTT.

This clone was seen a single time. The V gene is TRBV11-3, the J gene TRBJ1-2; 9 nucleotides agree with TRBD1. The CDR3 runs 14 residues. Per the germline V gene, CDR1 is SGHNT and CDR2 is YENEEA. Trimming cost V 8 bases and J 4 bases; bases outside gene matches: 8. CDR3 sequence (DNA): TGTGCCAGCTCGAATACAGGGGGCTTCTATGGCTACACCTTC. It translates to CASSNTGGFYGYTF. The full variable domain, with the rest looked up from reference TRBV11-3 and TRBJ1-2, is EAGVVQSPRYKIIEKKQPVAFWCNPISGHNTLYWYLQNLGQGPELLIRYENEEAVDDSQLPKDRFSAERLKGVDSTLKIQPAELGDSAVYLCASSNTGGFYGYTFGSGTRLTVV.

V gene TRBV6-2 or TRBV6-3 combines with J gene TRBJ1-1; no clear D gene. Germline V gene lookup returns CDR1 MNHEY and CDR2 SVGEGT. The CDR3 is made up of 13 amino acids. Deletions cut 4 bases from V and 7 bases from J, with 13 bases between. As DNA, the CDR3 is TGTGCCAGCAGTTCTGCGGCCTCTATTGAAGCTTTCTTT. Translated, it gives CASSSAASIEAFF.

The V and J genes are TRBV4-3 and TRBJ1-2, with D possibly being TRBD1 (5 bases). The CDR3 covers 16 residues. V was trimmed by 0 bases and J by 0 bases, leaving 11 bases between them. CDR1 and CDR2 (germline): LGHNA, YSLEER. Here the CDR3 reads CASSQDFQGTNYGYTF. CDR3 nucleotides: TGCGCCAGCAGCCAAGATTTTCAGGGAACTAACTATGGCTACACCTTC.

This chain uses TRBV19 with TRBJ1-2; no clear D. V gave up 3 bases and J gave up 4 bases, with 15 bases separating them. This CDR3 region has 15 residues. CDR1 and CDR2 from the germline V gene are LNHDA and SQIVND (reference sequence). The CDR3 reads CASSIGGTPGYGYTF. For the CDR3, the DNA is TGTGCCAGTAGTATTGGAGGCACGCCTGGCTATGGCTACACCTTC.

V usage is TRBV6-2 or TRBV6-3 and J usage is TRBJ2-1; 14 bases agree with TRBD2. Per the germline V gene, CDR1 is MNHEY and CDR2 is SVGEGT. V was clipped by 2 bases and J by 5 bases; unmatched bases: 5. This CDR3 has 17 residues. CDR3 residues: CASSYGRLAGGHNEQFF. The CDR3 DNA reads TGTGCCAGCAGTTACGGGAGACTAGCGGGGGGGCACAATGAGCAGTTCTTC.

DNA for the CDR3: TGTGCCACCAAACACAGGGGGCGGACTGGGGAGACCCAGTACTTC. It encodes CATKHRGRTGETQYF. This chain joins TRBV24-1 and TRBJ2-5, with 9 bases matching TRBD1. V shed 8 bases and J 5 bases; nucleotides not matched to a gene: 11. The CDR3 loop spans 15 amino acids. CDR1 is KGHDR and CDR2 is SFDVKD in the germline V gene.

V gene TRBV11-3 combines with J gene TRBJ2-1; D perhaps matches TRBD2 (6 bases). This CDR3 has 14 amino acids. V gave up 1 base and J gave up 3 bases, with 7 bases separating them. Germline values: CDR1 SGHNT, CDR2 YENEEA. CDR3 bases: TGTGCCAGCAGCTTAGGGGGGGACTACAATGAGCAGTTCTTC. It is translated as CASSLGGDYNEQFF.

This clone has a single count. The V call is TRBV12-3 or TRBV12-4, the J call TRBJ1-2, with 7 bases that match TRBD1. V lost 6 bases to trimming and J lost 11 bases; unmatched junction nucleotides: 6. The CDR3 contains 11 residues. For the CDR3, the DNA is TGTGCCAGCAGCCACAGGGGAAGGTACACCTTC. This translates into CASSHRGRYTF.

The chain couples TRBV5-4 to TRBJ1-1, with 7 bases that match TRBD1. With 5 bases clipped from V and 2 bases from J, the junction kept 6 bases outside the gene matches. The length of the CDR3 is 14 residues. Germline CDR1 SGHNT, CDR2 YYREEE (reference sequence). In DNA, the CDR3 is TGTGCCAGCAGAAAAGGGGGCGATAACACTGAAGCTTTCTTT. Residues: CASRKGGDNTEAFF.

The chain carries TRBV7-2 and TRBJ1-1; D possibly corresponds to TRBD1 (6 bases). The CDR3 is 13 amino acids. V was cut by 1 base and J by 3 bases, with 6 bases left in between. Germline V lookup: CDR1 SGHTA, CDR2 FQGNSA. CDR3 nucleotide sequence: TGTGCCAGCAGCTTAGGGGGGCACACTGAAGCTTTCTTT. The encoded protein is CASSLGGHTEAFF.

This clone has only one observation. The chain links TRBV21-1 to TRBJ1-4; TRBD1, the table's D call, lacks a check against the DNA. TRBV21-1 is a recognized pseudogene. This CDR3 region has 18 residues. The CDR3 sequence: CASSKVGTGPTTNEKLFF. In nucleotides, the CDR3 is TGTGCCAGCAGCAAAGTTGGGACAGGTCCGACAACTAATGAAAAACTGTTTTTT.